A selection of T cell receptor beta chains follows, all from one sample in a study of cytomegalovirus exposure and HLA in healthy donors. Libraries were prepared by immunoSEQ multiplex PCR; TCRdb keeps only in-frame clonotypes and omits some of them. The table lists some 180,000 clones, 75% to 85% of them singletons, with about 1.5% in the top ten. The sample taken for sequencing was PBMCs. Receptors were obtained from a man younger than 35 in good health and CMV-seronegative. The CDR3 runs from the conserved cysteine through the conserved F or W. The D gene is left open where the match is weak. Some rows mark clone size as missing; the rest say once, few, many or name a class of expanded clone.

TRBD2 - TRBJ2-3 TRBV7-3 TGTGCCAGCAGCGAGGGACTAGCGGGAGTCATCGATACGCAGTATTTT CASSEGLAGVIDTQYF
- - TRBJ2-7 TRBV21-1 TGTGCCAGCAGCCTGGAAGGACACGGACTAGCGGGAGGCCCTGGGGCCTACGAGCAGTACTTC CASSLEGHGLAGGPGAYEQYF
- - TRBJ2-1 TRBV29-1 TGCAGCCCACCTTGCCGGGTCTGCGATGAGCAGTTCTTC CSPPCRVCDEQFF
TRBD1 few TRBJ2-7 TRBV29-1 TGCAGCGTCCTGGGACAGCCCTACGAGCAGTACTTC CSVLGQPYEQYF
- - TRBJ1-1 TRBV28 TGTGCCAGCAGGAGACTAGATCGGGACACTGAAGCTTTCTTT CASRRLDRDTEAFF
- - TRBJ1-1 TRBV11-2 TGTGCCAGCAGCTCACAGGGATTGAACACTGAAGCTTTCTTT CASSSQGLNTEAFF
- - TRBJ2-2 TRBV9 TGTGCCAGCAGCGTACAGGGAACGAACACCGGGGAGCTGTTTTTT CASSVQGTNTGELFF
TRBD1 - TRBJ1-4 TRBV30 TGTGCCTGGAGGGTAGGACAGGGGGCTAGAGAAAAACTGTTTTTT CAWRVGQGAREKLFF
TRBD2 - TRBJ2-5 TRBV5-1 TGCGCCAGCAGCTCCGAGGGAGGGACGGTCCAGTACTTC CASSSEGGTVQYF
- - TRBJ2-2 TRBV10-3 TGTGTCATCAGTGAGTCGACCGCGGGACTGAACACCGGGGAGCTGTTTTTT CVISESTAGLNTGELFF
- - TRBJ1-1 TRBV7-9 TGTTCCAGCAGCTTAGTTTTTGAGGGAACTGAAGCTTTCTTT CSSSLVFEGTEAFF
- - TRBJ2-7 TRBV7-9 TGTGCCAGCAGCTTTCCGGGACAGCGGGCCTACGAGCAGTACTTC CASSFPGQRAYEQYF
TRBD2 - TRBJ2-3 TRBV9 TGTGCCAGCAGCCCTAGCGGGAGCACAGATACGCAGTATTTT CASSPSGSTDTQYF
- - TRBJ1-5 TRBV7-2 TGTGCCAGCAGCTTAACACAAAGCAATCAGCCCCAGCATTTT CASSLTQSNQPQHF
- once TRBJ1-4 TRBV5-1 TGCGCCAGCAGCCCCGGTAGTCGGGTTAATGAAAAACTGTTTTTT CASSPGSRVNEKLFF
TRBD2 once TRBJ2-5 TRBV28 TGTGCCAGCAGTCCTCTAGCGGGGGCCGGTCCGGAGACCCAGTACTTC CASSPLAGAGPETQYF